The 27 T cell receptor beta chains listed next were all sequenced from one sample in a study of blood T cell repertoires in COVID-19. Method: immunoSEQ multiplex PCR; TCRdb's copy keeps in-frame clones and lacks some. The sample yields 100,000 to 150,000 clones, approximately 70% seen once. The sequenced sample consisted of peripheral blood. These receptors were taken from a woman aged 70-85 years with acute or convalescent COVID-19.

The J gene is TRBJ2-5, the V gene TRBV7-9, with a tentative D call TRBD1 (5 bases). The germline V gene encodes CDR1 SEHNR and CDR2 FQNEAQ (reference sequence). V lost 8 bases and J 5 bases, leaving 18 bases between the germline ends. The CDR3 covers 14 residues. The DNA of the CDR3 is TGTGCCAGCCAGCTTCAGGGCCGGATCGAGACCCAGTACTTC. This codes for CASQLQGRIETQYF.

This chain connects TRBV3-1 (or the pseudogene TRBV3-2) to TRBJ1-1; 7 nucleotides line up with TRBD1. The CDR3 runs to 18 residues. V gave up 0 bases and J gave up 1 base; unmatched junction bases: 11. CDR1 and CDR2 from the germline V gene are LGHDT and YNNKEL (reference sequence). CDR3 in amino acids: CASSQEYQRDSSNTEAFF. CDR3 coding DNA: TGTGCCAGCAGCCAAGAGTATCAACGGGACAGCTCGAACACTGAAGCTTTCTTT.

This CDR3 reads CASRLSGGGYTF. The CDR3 DNA reads TGTGCCAGCAGACTATCAGGGGGCGGCTACACCTTC. The chain carries TRBV28 and TRBJ1-2; 8 bases line up with TRBD1. V dropped 6 bases and J dropped 8; count of bases not matched to a gene: 5. The CDR3 loop spans 12 amino acids. The germline gives CDR1 MDHEN, CDR2 SYDVKM.

The chain combines TRBV5-1 with TRBJ1-4; D is ambiguous. Trimming stripped 0 bases from V and 0 bases from J, with 6 bases between. CDR1 is SGHRS and CDR2 is YFSETQ in the germline V gene. This CDR3 is 15 amino acids long. The CDR3 spells CASSLAAATNEKLFF. The CDR3 DNA sequence: TGCGCCAGCAGCTTGGCAGCGGCAACTAATGAAAAACTGTTTTTT.

The chain links TRBV9 to TRBJ2-1; TRBD2 matches at 7 bases. The CDR3 extends over 15 amino acids. The V and J ends lost 4 bases and 5 bases, in that order; junction bases with no gene match: 9. Per germline, CDR1 SGDLS and CDR2 YYNGEE. As DNA, the CDR3 is TGTGCCAGCAGCCCCGTACGGCTAGCGGACAATGAGCAGTTCTTC. Its protein is CASSPVRLADNEQFF.

The chain joins TRBV28 to TRBJ2-1; 7 nucleotides match TRBD1. Germline CDR1 MDHEN, CDR2 SYDVKM. The CDR3 totals 15 residues. V lost 5 bases, J lost 0 bases, and 4 bases stayed unmatched. Here the CDR3 reads CASSLGQASYNEQFF. DNA of the CDR3: TGTGCCAGCAGTCTAGGACAGGCCTCCTACAATGAGCAGTTCTTC.

In nucleotides, the CDR3 is TGTGCCAGCAGCTTAGATTGGCGGGATTTGGAGCTGTTTTTT. As protein: CASSLDWRDLELFF. The chain uses TRBV7-2 and TRBJ2-2, with D possibly being TRBD2 (6 bases). The CDR3 contains 14 residues. Trimming removed 1 base at V and 10 bases at J, with 13 bases between. The germline CDR1 and CDR2 sequences are SGHTA and FQGNSA.

The gene calls are TRBV28 and TRBJ2-7, with 7 positions matching TRBD2. Germline-derived CDR1 and CDR2 are MDHEN and SYDVKM. The V and J ends lost 3 bases and 7 bases, in that order; junction bases with no gene match: 6. This CDR3 is 13 amino acids long. The CDR3 sequence: CASSFGASGEQYF. The CDR3, as DNA: TGTGCCAGCAGTTTCGGGGCTAGCGGAGAGCAGTACTTC.

The chain links TRBV11-2 to TRBJ1-1; 9 positions agree with TRBD1. J was trimmed by 5 bases and V by 5 bases; bases with no gene match: 6. The CDR3 extends over 14 amino acids. Germline V gene data show CDR1 as SGHAT and CDR2 as FQNNGV. CDR3 nucleotides: TGTGCCAGCAGCATGGGACAGGGCGTGACTGAAGCTTTCTTT. It encodes CASSMGQGVTEAFF.

V usage is TRBV7-2 and J usage is TRBJ2-7; 15 bases agree with TRBD2. Germline V lookup: CDR1 SGHTA, CDR2 FQGNSA. The CDR3 covers 17 residues. J was trimmed by 0 bases and V by 5 bases; bases with no gene match: 5. The CDR3 spells CASSRTSGGGSSYEQYF. The CDR3 DNA follows: TGTGCCAGCAGCCGGACTAGCGGGGGGGGTAGCTCCTACGAGCAGTACTTC.

The chain carries TRBV12-5 and TRBJ1-1; 7 bases are a match to TRBD1. The CDR3 extends over 13 amino acids. V was pared by 7 bases and J by 4 bases, with 6 bases of the junction left unmatched. CDR1 is LGHNT, CDR2 FRNRAP, per germline. The CDR3 sequence: CASAPGTVTEAFF. The CDR3 DNA is TGTGCTAGTGCCCCCGGGACAGTCACTGAAGCTTTCTTT.

The gene calls are TRBV5-4 and TRBJ2-1, with TRBD1 identical over 8 bases. The germline V gene has CDR1 SGHNT and CDR2 YYREEE (reference sequence). The J segment lost 5 bases and the V segment lost 0 bases, leaving 7 bases of the junction unmatched. CDR3 size: 16 residues. The CDR3 loop is CASSLVAGGYNNEQFF. In DNA, the CDR3 is TGTGCCAGCAGCTTGGTCGCAGGGGGCTATAACAATGAGCAGTTCTTC.

This clone came up many times. V is TRBV3-1 (or the pseudogene TRBV3-2) and J is TRBJ2-1, with 11 bases aligning to TRBD2. J gave up 6 bases and V 4 bases, and 17 bases lay outside the gene matches. The CDR3 totals 19 residues. Germline V gene lookup returns CDR1 LGHDT and CDR2 YNNKEL (reference sequence). CDR3 protein: CASSPRVSGGAGSLNEQFF. CDR3 DNA: TGTGCCAGCAGCCCTCGCGTTAGCGGGGGGGCCGGGTCGCTCAATGAGCAGTTCTTC.

The chain links TRBV18 to TRBJ2-1; 7 bases are shared with TRBD2. The germline V gene encodes CDR1 KGHSH and CDR2 LQKENI. The CDR3 consists of 15 residues. With V trimmed by 1 base and J by 5 bases, 5 bases remained unmatched. DNA of the CDR3: TGTGCCAGCTCACCACTCATAAGCGGGGACAATGAGCAGTTCTTC. Residues: CASSPLISGDNEQFF.

The genes are TRBV6-5 and TRBJ2-7; 8 positions agree with TRBD1. Germline CDR1 is MNHEY and CDR2 is SVGAGI. J gave up 3 bases and V 6 bases, and 10 bases lay outside the gene matches. CDR3 length equals 15 residues. The CDR3 sequence is CASRTAGTGGYEQYF. The CDR3 coding sequence is TGTGCCAGCAGAACCGCGGGTACAGGGGGCTACGAGCAGTACTTC.

The CDR3 DNA reads TGTGCCAGCAGCAGAGGACAGGGGGGATTTTTCGAGCAGTACTTC. Encoded protein: CASSRGQGGFFEQYF. V and J are TRBV6-2 or TRBV6-3 and TRBJ2-7; 10 bases agree with TRBD1. The CDR3 runs 15 residues. Per the germline V gene, CDR1 is MNHEY and CDR2 is SVGEGT. The J segment lost 6 bases and the V segment lost 6 bases, leaving 11 bases of the junction unmatched.

The chain has TRBV5-4 and TRBJ1-6; maybe TRBD1 (6 bases). V lost 0 bases and J lost 10, with 8 bases in between. Germline-derived CDR1 and CDR2 are SGHNT and YYREEE (reference sequence). The CDR3 sequence is 13 residues long. CDR3 in DNA: TGTGCCAGCAGCTTGGATCAGGGGTCACCCCTCCACTTT. It specifies CASSLDQGSPLHF. Full variable domain (outside the CDR3, taken from reference TRBV5-4 and TRBJ1-6): ETGVTQSPTHLIKTRGQQVTLRCSSQSGHNTVSWYQQALGQGPQFIFQYYREEENGRGNFPPRFSGLQFPNYSSELNVNALELDDSALYLCASSLDQGSPLHFGNGTRLTVT.

This chain joins TRBV2 and TRBJ1-4; possible D gene TRBD1, 6 bases. V lost 7 bases and J lost 7, with 16 bases in between. CDR3 length: 14 residues. CDR1 and CDR2 from the germline V gene are SNHLY and FYNNEI. CDR3 DNA: TGTGCCAGCACCGCACAGGGAGAGGGTGAAAAACTGTTTTTT. Translation: CASTAQGEGEKLFF.

V and J are TRBV5-8 and TRBJ1-4; a possible D gene is TRBD1 (6 bases). V shed 3 bases and J shed 5 bases, with 14 bases lying between them. The germline V gene has CDR1 SGHTS and CDR2 YDEGEE. The CDR3 is made up of 15 amino acids. Written as DNA, the CDR3 is TGTGCCAGCAGCTGGGGCACAGGGTGGAATGAAAAACTGTTTTTT. Translating gives CASSWGTGWNEKLFF.

The chain couples TRBV10-3 to TRBJ1-6; D is unclear. The CDR3 covers 16 residues. CDR1 and CDR2 (germline): ENHRY, SYGVKD. V lost 5 bases, J lost 4 bases, and 15 bases lay in between. The CDR3 DNA reads TGTGCCATCAGTCCGGGTCCTCGGGGATATAATTCACCCCTCCACTTT. Translation gives CAISPGPRGYNSPLHF.

The chain combines TRBV27 with TRBJ2-3; tentative D call: TRBD1 (6 bases). CDR3 size: 11 residues. Germline V gene lookup returns CDR1 MNHEY and CDR2 SMNVEV (reference sequence). With 6 bases removed from V and 6 bases from J, the gap between germline ends came to 7 bases. The CDR3 sequence: CASRGQDTQYF. The DNA for the CDR3 is TGTGCCAGCAGAGGACAGGATACGCAGTATTTT.

A word on this clone: The identical CDR3 is also encoded by other nucleotide sequences in the sample. The chain links TRBV12-3 or TRBV12-4 to TRBJ1-2; a weak D match, TRBD1 (5 bases). V lost 3 bases to trimming and J lost 4 bases, with 9 bases between them. The CDR3 contains 13 residues. In DNA, the CDR3 is TGTGCCAGCAGTTTGGGGCAGACCTATGGCTACACCTTC. This sequence encodes CASSLGQTYGYTF.

Within the sample, this clone is medium-sized (0.01 to 0.1%). This chain links TRBV4-1 with TRBJ1-5; no clear D gene. There are 14 residues in the CDR3. Between the trimmed V and J ends, which lost 3 bases and 4 bases, there was a span of 10 bases. Germline V gene lookup returns CDR1 MGHRA and CDR2 YSYEKL. CDR3 sequence (DNA): TGCGCCAGCAGCCAGGCAGGTACGAATCAGCCCCAGCATTTT. Translating gives CASSQAGTNQPQHF.

This chain connects TRBV27 to TRBJ1-6; D might be TRBD1 (5 bases). Germline CDR1 and CDR2: MNHEY and SMNVEV (reference sequence). Trimming removed 6 bases from V and 6 bases from J, with 12 bases in between. The CDR3 is 14 residues long. CDR3 residues: CASRSAGRNSPLHF. The CDR3 DNA reads TGTGCCAGCAGAAGTGCAGGGCGTAATTCACCCCTCCACTTT.

The CDR3 bases are TGTGCCAGCAGTGAATTTGGGAACAGGGGCGAGCAGTACTTC. This encodes CASSEFGNRGEQYF. The chain uses TRBV25-1 and TRBJ2-7; 7 nucleotides match TRBD1. Germline trimming cut 1 base from V and 6 bases from J; bases unmatched to any gene: 6. The germline V gene has CDR1 MGHDK and CDR2 SYGVNS. This CDR3 spans 14 amino acids.

This clone was seen a handful of times. The rearrangement links TRBV7-2 to TRBJ1-1; tentative D call: TRBD1 (6 bases). V shed 6 bases and J shed 4 bases, with 15 bases lying between them. The CDR3 contains 14 residues. Germline CDR1 and CDR2: SGHTA and FQGNSA. CDR3 in amino acids: CASSPLTGTTEAFF. The CDR3 DNA is TGTGCCAGCAGTCCGCTAACAGGGACCACTGAAGCTTTCTTT.

The chain has TRBV6-2 or TRBV6-3 and TRBJ2-2; 8 bases match TRBD1. Per germline, CDR1 MNHEY and CDR2 SVGEGT. V shed 5 bases and J 6 bases; nucleotides not matched to a gene: 2. The CDR3 contains 13 residues. This CDR3 reads CASSGQGAGELFF. For the CDR3, the DNA is TGTGCCAGCAGTGGACAGGGTGCCGGGGAGCTGTTTTTT.